This T cell receptor (beta chain) originates from a study of cytomegalovirus exposure and HLA in healthy donors. In the study overall: Approximately 85 million unique TCRs from HLA-typed donors made up an early data release. General study findings and limits: V- and J-gene trimming of TCR beta was linked (in a later analysis) to a missense DCLRE1C variant. Presence/absence analyses supposed approximately even sequencing depth among donors. Associated with HLA alleles at 0.05 false discovery rate in a later analysis were 15,000 to 20,000 TCR beta sequences.

On this clone itself: Its target is not known.

Germline V gene sequence: CDR1 SGHVS, CDR2 FQNEAQ. The J segment lost 8 bases and the V segment lost 5 bases, leaving 9 bases of the junction unmatched. The CDR3 is made up of 15 amino acids. It was with 60 Vbeta and 13 Jbeta primers that the PCR ran. TCRdb keeps only in-frame clones here, not all; method: immunoSEQ multiplex PCR. The sample consists of approximately 100,000 clones, about 74% of them appearing once. The sequence was obtained from a man in his sixties in good health and CMV-seropositive. Sequencing used PBMCs. The chain couples TRBV7-8 to TRBJ1-4; TRBD1 aligns across 9 bases. Here the CDR3 DNA reads TGTGCCAGCAGCGCCTACCGGGACAGGGCGGAAAAACTGTTTTTT. This encodes CASSAYRDRAEKLFF.